The 7 T cell receptor beta chains in this list originate from one sample, sequenced in a study of cytomegalovirus exposure and HLA in healthy donors. TCRdb's copy holds only in-frame clones and misses some; the assay was immunoSEQ multiplex PCR. This sample has 100,000 to 150,000 clones; 89% occur once, and the top ten carry 1% to 1.4%. The sample taken for sequencing was PBMCs. These receptors all come from a woman younger than 35 in good health and CMV-seronegative.

V and J are TRBV6-5 and TRBJ1-2; TRBD1 matches 8 bases. The CDR3 is made up of 14 amino acids. CDR1 is MNHEY and CDR2 is SVGAGI in the germline V gene. V lost 3 bases and J lost 6; bases outside the gene matches: 6. Here the CDR3 reads CASSYYRGVDGYTF. CDR3 coding DNA: TGTGCCAGCAGTTATTACAGGGGGGTCGATGGCTACACCTTC.

The CDR3 coding sequence is TGTGCCAGCAGCGTTGGACAGACTAGCAATCAGCCCCAGCATTTT. This codes for CASSVGQTSNQPQHF. This chain joins TRBV2 and TRBJ1-5; D may be TRBD1 (6 bases). This CDR3 region has 15 residues. CDR1 and CDR2 from the germline V gene are SNHLY and FYNNEI. Trimming removed 6 bases at V and 0 bases at J, with 12 bases between.

The rearrangement uses TRBV27 and TRBJ2-7, with D possibly TRBD2 on 6 matching bases. The CDR3 is 15 residues long. The V end lost 4 bases, the J end lost 5 bases, and 18 bases lay between the germline ends. The germline CDR1 and CDR2 sequences are MNHEY and SMNVEV (reference sequence). Here the CDR3 DNA reads TGTGCCAGCAGTTCGGGACTTTTCCCCGGGGACGAGCAGTACTTC. Translating it yields CASSSGLFPGDEQYF.

The chain joins TRBV27 to TRBJ1-2, with D possibly being TRBD1 (6 bases). CDR3 length: 13 amino acids. Deletions cut 2 bases from V and 5 bases from J, with 9 bases between. CDR1 and CDR2 (germline): MNHEY, SMNVEV (reference sequence). The DNA of the CDR3 is TGTGCCAGCAGTTTAGGTACAGGGTATGGCTACACCTTC. Its protein product is CASSLGTGYGYTF.

CDR3 loop: CASGEQGADTQYF. The CDR3 nucleotides are TGTGCCAGCGGGGAACAGGGCGCAGATACGCAGTATTTT. This chain uses TRBV6-1 with TRBJ2-3; maybe TRBD1 (6 bases). Trimming left V 8 bases short and J 4 bases short, with 13 bases between. Germline CDR1 is MNHNS and CDR2 is SASEGT. The CDR3 covers 13 residues.

The chain combines TRBV9 with TRBJ2-1, with 8 positions matching TRBD2. Per germline, CDR1 SGDLS and CDR2 YYNGEE. After removal of 0 bases from V and 3 bases from J, the junction contained 2 bases not matched to a gene. The CDR3 is 15 amino acids. This CDR3 is CASSVAGGLYNEQFF. DNA of the CDR3: TGTGCCAGCAGCGTAGCGGGGGGGCTCTACAATGAGCAGTTCTTC. Using reference TRBV9 and TRBJ2-1 for the parts outside the CDR3, the full variable domain is DSGVTQTPKHLITATGQRVTLRCSPRSGDLSVYWYQQSLDQGLQFLIQYYNGEERAKGNILERFSAQQFPDLHSELNLSSLELGDSALYFCASSVAGGLYNEQFFGPGTRLTVL.

The V and J genes are TRBV7-9 and TRBJ1-2; D gene unclear. The CDR3 has 16 amino acids. V lost 1 base, J lost 4 bases, and 16 bases lay in between. Germline-derived CDR1 and CDR2 are SEHNR and FQNEAQ (reference sequence). The DNA of the CDR3 is TGTGCCAGCAGCTTAGACATAGCCGGTGCCGCCTATGGCTACACCTTC. Translated: CASSLDIAGAAYGYTF.